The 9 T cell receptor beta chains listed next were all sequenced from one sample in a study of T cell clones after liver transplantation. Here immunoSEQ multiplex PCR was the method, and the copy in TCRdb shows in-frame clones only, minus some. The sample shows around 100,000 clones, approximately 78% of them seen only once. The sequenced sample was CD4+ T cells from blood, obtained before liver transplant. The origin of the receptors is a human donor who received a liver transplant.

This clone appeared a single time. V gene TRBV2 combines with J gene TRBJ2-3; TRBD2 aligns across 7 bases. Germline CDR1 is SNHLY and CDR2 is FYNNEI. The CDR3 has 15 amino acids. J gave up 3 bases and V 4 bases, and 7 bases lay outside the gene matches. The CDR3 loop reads CASSGGGGGTDTQYF. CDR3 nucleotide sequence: TGTGCCAGCAGTGGCGGCGGCGGGGGAACAGATACGCAGTATTTT.

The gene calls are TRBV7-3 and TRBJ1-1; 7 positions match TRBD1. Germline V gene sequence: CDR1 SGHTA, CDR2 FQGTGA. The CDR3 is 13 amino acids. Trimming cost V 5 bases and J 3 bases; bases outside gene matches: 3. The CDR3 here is CASSRGQDTEAFF. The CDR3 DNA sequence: TGTGCCAGCAGCCGTGGACAGGACACTGAAGCTTTCTTT.

The CDR3 region is CASSDGLNTEAFF. The CDR3 DNA reads TGTGCCAGCAGTGACGGGTTGAACACTGAAGCTTTCTTT. V is TRBV6-1 and J is TRBJ1-1; no clear D. Germline lookup yields CDR1 MNHNS and CDR2 SASEGT. The CDR3 contains 13 residues. V lost 3 bases, J lost 0 bases, and 5 bases lay in between.

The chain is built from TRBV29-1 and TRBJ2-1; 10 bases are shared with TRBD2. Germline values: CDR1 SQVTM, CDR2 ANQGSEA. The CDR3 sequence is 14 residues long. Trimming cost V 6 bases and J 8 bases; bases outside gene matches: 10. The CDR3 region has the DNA TGCAGCGTAGCCAGCGGGGGGGGAGTGGATGAGCAGTTCTTC. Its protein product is CSVASGGGVDEQFF.

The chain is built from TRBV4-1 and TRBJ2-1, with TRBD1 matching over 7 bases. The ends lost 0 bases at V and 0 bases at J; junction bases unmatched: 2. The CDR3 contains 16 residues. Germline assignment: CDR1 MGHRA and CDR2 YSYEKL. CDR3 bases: TGCGCCAGCAGCCAAGAGGCAGGGGGCTCCTACAATGAGCAGTTCTTC. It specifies CASSQEAGGSYNEQFF.

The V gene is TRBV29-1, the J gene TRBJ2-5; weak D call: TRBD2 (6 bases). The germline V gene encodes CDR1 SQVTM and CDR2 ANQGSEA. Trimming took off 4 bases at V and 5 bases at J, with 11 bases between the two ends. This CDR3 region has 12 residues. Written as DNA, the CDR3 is TGCAGCGTTGGTGTCGGGGGTGAGACCCAGTACTTC. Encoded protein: CSVGVGGETQYF.

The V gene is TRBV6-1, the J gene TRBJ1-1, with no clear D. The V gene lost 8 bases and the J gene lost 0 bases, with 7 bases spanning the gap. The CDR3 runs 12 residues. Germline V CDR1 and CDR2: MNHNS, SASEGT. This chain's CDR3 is CASEEVNTEAFF. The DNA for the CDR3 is TGTGCCAGCGAGGAGGTGAACACTGAAGCTTTCTTT.

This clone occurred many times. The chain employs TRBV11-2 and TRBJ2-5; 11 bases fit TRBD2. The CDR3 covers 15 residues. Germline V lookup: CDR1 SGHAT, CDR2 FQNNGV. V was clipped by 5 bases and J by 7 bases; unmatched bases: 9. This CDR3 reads CASSQELAGVGTQYF. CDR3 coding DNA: TGTGCCAGCAGCCAAGAACTAGCGGGGGTTGGGACCCAGTACTTC.

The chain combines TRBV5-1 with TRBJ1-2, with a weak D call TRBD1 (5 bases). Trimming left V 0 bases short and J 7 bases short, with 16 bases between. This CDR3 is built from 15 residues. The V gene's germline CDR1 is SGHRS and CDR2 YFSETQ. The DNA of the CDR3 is TGCGCCAGCAGCTTGGACCCGGGACCGGGCGTTGGCTACACCTTC. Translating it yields CASSLDPGPGVGYTF.